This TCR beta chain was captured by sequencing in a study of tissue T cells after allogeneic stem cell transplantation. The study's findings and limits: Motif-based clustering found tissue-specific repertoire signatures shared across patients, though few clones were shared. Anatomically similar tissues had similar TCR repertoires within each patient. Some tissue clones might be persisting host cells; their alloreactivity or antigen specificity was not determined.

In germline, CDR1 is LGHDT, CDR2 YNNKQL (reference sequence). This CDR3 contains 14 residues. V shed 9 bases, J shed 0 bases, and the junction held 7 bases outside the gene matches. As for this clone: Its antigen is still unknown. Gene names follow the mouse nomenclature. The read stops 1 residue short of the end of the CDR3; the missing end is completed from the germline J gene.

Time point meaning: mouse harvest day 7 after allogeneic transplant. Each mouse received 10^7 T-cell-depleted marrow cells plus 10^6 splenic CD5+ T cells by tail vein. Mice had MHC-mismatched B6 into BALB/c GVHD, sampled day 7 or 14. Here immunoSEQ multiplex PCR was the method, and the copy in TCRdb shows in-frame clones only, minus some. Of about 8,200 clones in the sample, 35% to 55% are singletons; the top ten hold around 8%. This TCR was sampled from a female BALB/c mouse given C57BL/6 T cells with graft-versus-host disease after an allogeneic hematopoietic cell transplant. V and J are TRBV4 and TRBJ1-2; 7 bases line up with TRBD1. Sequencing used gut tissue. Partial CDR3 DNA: TGTGCCAGAGAGGGGCAGGGGGCAAACTCCGACTACACC. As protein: CAREGQGANSDYT. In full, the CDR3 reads CAREGQGANSDYTF.